This T cell receptor beta chain was captured by sequencing in a study of blood T cell repertoires in COVID-19. Germline V gene data show CDR1 as LGHDT and CDR2 as YNNKEL (reference sequence). The CDR3 has 20 amino acids. With 0 bases removed from V and 0 bases from J, the gap between germline ends came to 20 bases. Sequenced by immunoSEQ multiplex PCR; TCRdb stores in-frame clones only, minus some. This sample has roughly 38,000 clones, with 86% found just once. The source is a man between 65 and 85 years old with acute or convalescent COVID-19. The sample comprised peripheral blood. The V gene is TRBV3-1 (or the pseudogene TRBV3-2), the J gene TRBJ1-4; perhaps TRBD1 as D (5 bases). Written as DNA, the CDR3 is TGTGCCAGCAGCCAAGACGGCGGGACCTTAATACGGGCAACTAATGAAAAACTGTTTTTT. Protein sequence: CASSQDGGTLIRATNEKLFF.